This paragraph reports one T cell receptor beta chain. Antigen unknown. As input for TCR beta libraries, roughly 2.1 micrograms of genomic DNA came from cryopreserved PBMCs. Sequenced by immunoSEQ multiplex PCR; TCRdb stores in-frame clones only, minus some. The table records fewer than 400,000 clones, roughly two thirds of them present only once. This sample is drawn from a study of cytotoxic CD8 clonotypes in ibrutinib-treated CLL. Study information: Partial responders about 25, complete 2; around twelve progressed and 14 stayed in remission by median roughly 68 months. Study-wide results and limits: Clonality, elevated at ibrutinib response, dropped back toward baseline at progression.

With V trimmed by 2 bases and J by 5 bases, 10 bases remained unmatched. Per the germline V gene, CDR1 is SGHRS and CDR2 is YFSETQ. The CDR3 contains 15 residues. The source is a human donor with chronic lymphocytic leukemia. Specimen: PBMCs, collected after 36 months of ibrutinib treatment. The chain carries TRBV5-1 and TRBJ2-7; 7 bases line up with TRBD1. Here the CDR3 DNA reads TGCGCCAGCAGCTTAGTAGGAGACAGGGCCGACGAGCAGTACTTC. Amino acid sequence: CASSLVGDRADEQYF.